Listed below are T cell receptor beta chains from one sample, sequenced in a study of T cell responses to AZD1222 COVID-19 vaccine. Libraries were prepared by immunoSEQ multiplex PCR; TCRdb keeps only in-frame clonotypes and omits some of them. The repertoire has some 120,000 clones, roughly 91% of them found once; the top ten carry 8.5% to 14%. The material sequenced was peripheral blood, taken on day 0 of MenACWY control vaccination. The receptors here all came from an adult in good health. Both conserved end residues are part of each CDR3. The D gene is left open where the match is weak.

j_call: TRBJ1-4; d_call: .; cdr3_length: 15; v_call: TRBV5-4; cdr3_aa: CASSLGNGGNEKLFF
j_call: TRBJ1-2; d_call: .; cdr3_length: 10; v_call: TRBV30; cdr3_aa: CASVGVGYTF
j_call: TRBJ1-5; d_call: TRBD1; cdr3_length: 15; v_call: TRBV6-5; cdr3_aa: CASSSTGDPNQPQHF
j_call: TRBJ1-2; d_call: .; cdr3_length: 11; v_call: TRBV2; cdr3_aa: CASSAGYGYTF
j_call: TRBJ2-7; d_call: .; cdr3_length: 15; v_call: TRBV7-2; cdr3_aa: CASSLSGTYSYEQYF
j_call: TRBJ2-1; d_call: TRBD2; cdr3_length: 16; v_call: TRBV19; cdr3_aa: CASSPGGGRAGNEQFF
j_call: TRBJ2-1; d_call: .; cdr3_length: 13; v_call: TRBV11-3; cdr3_aa: CASSGGRYNEQFF
j_call: TRBJ2-7; d_call: TRBD1; cdr3_length: 15; v_call: TRBV6-5; cdr3_aa: CASTPSGTGPYEQYF
j_call: TRBJ2-7; d_call: .; cdr3_length: 15; v_call: TRBV19; cdr3_aa: CASSLRQASVYEQYF
j_call: TRBJ1-3; d_call: .; cdr3_length: 15; v_call: TRBV4-1; cdr3_aa: CASSQDSGVGNTIYF
j_call: TRBJ1-4; d_call: .; cdr3_length: 14; v_call: TRBV2; cdr3_aa: CASSEALGDEKLFF
j_call: TRBJ2-7; d_call: TRBD2; cdr3_length: 17; v_call: TRBV7-2; cdr3_aa: CASSLGLAGALGSVQYF
j_call: TRBJ1-1; d_call: .; cdr3_length: 14; v_call: TRBV5-1; cdr3_aa: CASSLGGVDTEAFF
j_call: TRBJ2-1; d_call: .; cdr3_length: 19; v_call: TRBV29-1; cdr3_aa: CSVPGARGQVREAYNEQFF
j_call: TRBJ2-1; d_call: .; cdr3_length: 16; v_call: TRBV6-2/TRBV6-3; cdr3_aa: CASSSSLARSYNEQFF
j_call: TRBJ2-7; d_call: TRBD2; cdr3_length: 16; v_call: TRBV15; cdr3_aa: CATSREAIAGVHEQYF
j_call: TRBJ2-1; d_call: .; cdr3_length: 11; v_call: TRBV20-1; cdr3_aa: CSATSAVEQFF
j_call: TRBJ2-1; d_call: TRBD1; cdr3_length: 15; v_call: TRBV6-5; cdr3_aa: CASRDGTANYNEQFF
j_call: TRBJ1-2; d_call: .; cdr3_length: 15; v_call: TRBV11-2; cdr3_aa: CASSLDGWGTGGYTF
j_call: TRBJ1-6; d_call: .; cdr3_length: 15; v_call: TRBV5-5; cdr3_aa: CASSLIGTENSPLHF
j_call: TRBJ2-1; d_call: .; cdr3_length: 16; v_call: TRBV24-1; cdr3_aa: CATSDSNQGTYNEQFF
j_call: TRBJ1-4; d_call: .; cdr3_length: 12; v_call: TRBV12-3/TRBV12-4; cdr3_aa: CASKGFIEKLFF
j_call: TRBJ2-1; d_call: .; cdr3_length: 15; v_call: TRBV29-1; cdr3_aa: CSVEIGSGSYNEQFF
j_call: TRBJ2-1; d_call: .; cdr3_length: 17; v_call: TRBV11-2; cdr3_aa: CASKGGVRGTFSDEQFF
j_call: TRBJ2-3; d_call: TRBD2; cdr3_length: 17; v_call: TRBV3-1/TRBV3-2; cdr3_aa: CASSHPTSGRAGDTQYF
j_call: TRBJ2-5; d_call: .; cdr3_length: 12; v_call: TRBV19; cdr3_aa: CASGGVQETQYF
j_call: TRBJ1-2; d_call: TRBD1; cdr3_length: 13; v_call: TRBV6-6; cdr3_aa: CASKMGQIYGYTF
j_call: TRBJ2-5; d_call: .; cdr3_length: 11; v_call: TRBV20-1; cdr3_aa: CSARGQETQYF
j_call: TRBJ2-5; d_call: .; cdr3_length: 13; v_call: TRBV5-1; cdr3_aa: CASTLEGGQTQYF